This is a list of T cell receptor beta chains from one sample in a study of cytomegalovirus exposure and HLA in healthy donors. Assay used: immunoSEQ multiplex PCR; TCRdb lists only in-frame clones, some missing. The sample has 90,000 to 100,000 clones; 87% are singletons. What was sequenced was PBMCs. All receptors derive from a man aged 18 to 30 in good health and CMV-seropositive. The CDR3 runs from the conserved cysteine through the conserved F or W. D genes are given only for firm matches. The size field is filled for only some rows; it gives once, few, many or a size class.

clone size	D gene	J gene	V gene	CDR3 protein	CDR3 DNA
.	TRBD1	TRBJ2-1	TRBV29-1	CSVERDRGRNEQFF	TGCAGCGTTGAAAGGGACAGGGGGCGGAATGAGCAGTTCTTC
once	.	TRBJ2-5	TRBV7-7	CASSFGQGRLETQYF	TGTGCCAGCAGCTTTGGGCAGGGCAGGTTAGAGACCCAGTACTTC
.	TRBD1	TRBJ2-5	TRBV19	CASSIGTGTGAETQYF	TGTGCCAGTAGTATAGGTACGGGAACAGGGGCAGAGACCCAGTACTTC
.	.	TRBJ1-5	TRBV4-1	CASSPDRIQPQHF	TGCGCCAGCAGCCCAGATCGTATACAGCCCCAGCATTTT
.	.	TRBJ1-3	TRBV27	CASSHSGGESSGNTIYF	TGTGCCAGCAGCCACTCGGGGGGGGAGAGCTCTGGAAACACCATATATTTT
many	TRBD1	TRBJ1-1	TRBV29-1	CSGRTGGNTEAFF	TGCAGCGGGAGGACAGGGGGGAACACTGAAGCTTTCTTT
.	TRBD2	TRBJ2-1	TRBV19	CASSRTSGIFNEQFF	TGTGCCAGTAGTCGGACTAGCGGGATCTTCAATGAGCAGTTCTTC
.	TRBD2	TRBJ2-5	TRBV2	CASRQGLAGVETQYF	TGTGCCAGCAGGCAGGGACTAGCGGGAGTTGAGACCCAGTACTTC
many	.	TRBJ1-2	TRBV5-6	CASSLAAKRRDGYTF	TGTGCCAGCAGCTTGGCGGCCAAACGCAGGGATGGCTACACCTTC
.	.	TRBJ1-4	TRBV19	CASSLGQINEKLFF	TGTGCCAGTAGTTTGGGACAAATTAATGAAAAACTGTTTTTT
few	.	TRBJ2-2	TRBV15	CATSILQNRDTGELFF	TGTGCCACCAGCATCCTTCAAAACAGGGATACCGGGGAGCTGTTTTTT
.	TRBD1	TRBJ2-5	TRBV2	CASGWDRETKETQYF	TGTGCCAGCGGCTGGGACAGGGAGACGAAAGAGACCCAGTACTTC
.	.	TRBJ1-1	TRBV7-2	CASSRTLNTEAFF	TGTGCCAGCAGTCGGACACTGAACACTGAAGCTTTCTTT
.	.	TRBJ2-7	TRBV6-1	CASIEGTGYEQYF	TGTGCCAGCATAGAAGGTACGGGGTACGAGCAGTACTTC
.	.	TRBJ2-5	TRBV15	CATSRNRGSETQYF	TGTGCCACCAGCAGAAATCGGGGTTCAGAGACCCAGTACTTC
.	TRBD1	TRBJ1-5	TRBV12-5	CASGHHSLTGQNQPQHF	TGTGCTAGTGGTCATCACTCTCTAACGGGACAGAATCAGCCCCAGCATTTT
once	TRBD1	TRBJ2-3	TRBV5-6	CASSPGTGSIGTQYF	TGTGCCAGCAGCCCCGGGACAGGTAGTATTGGTACGCAGTATTTT
.	TRBD1	TRBJ2-1	TRBV5-1	CASSPGQGAYNEQFF	TGCGCCAGCAGCCCCGGACAGGGCGCCTACAATGAGCAGTTCTTC
.	.	TRBJ2-7	TRBV10-3	CAISESGSSGAYEQYF	TGTGCCATCAGTGAGTCGGGGAGTAGCGGAGCCTACGAGCAGTACTTC
.	TRBD1	TRBJ1-1	TRBV7-8	CASRLNRGGRMNTEAFF	TGTGCCAGCAGACTTAACAGGGGCGGTCGGATGAACACTGAAGCTTTCTTT
.	.	TRBJ2-7	TRBV6-5	CASGSEVTYEQYF	TGTGCCAGCGGGTCGGAGGTTACCTACGAGCAGTACTTC
.	.	TRBJ2-1	TRBV5-8	CASSTRYNEQFF	TGTGCCAGCAGCACTAGGTACAATGAGCAGTTCTTC